This record covers a single TCR beta chain. Its antigen remains unknown. These data belong to a study of CD8 T cells in ankylosing spondylitis. Broader study findings: Disease-linked clones bore a CD8+ phenotype, appearing relatively rarely in peripheral blood. Reported data indicate significant enrichment of disease-linked clones within matched ankylosing spondylitis synovial fluid.

TCRdb used MiXCR to reprocess the 5' RACE reads, holding one entry per CDR3 protein. The sample shows 250,000 or so distinct CDR3 sequences, more than 15% of them seen only once. The sequence derives from a male donor with ankylosing spondylitis or in good health (not recorded which). The sequenced sample was blood, either unsorted or a sorted T cell fraction (not recorded which).

CDR3 bases: TGCAGCGCTCAGGGACTAGCGGGAGCGACTGGGGTTGATGAGCAGTTCTTC. Its protein is CSAQGLAGATGVDEQFF. This chain connects TRBV29-1 to TRBJ2-1, with 14 bases aligning to TRBD2. The CDR3 totals 17 residues. The V gene end was trimmed by 7 bases and the J gene end by 8 bases; junction bases not matched to a gene: 16. Germline CDR1 reads SQVTM; CDR2 reads ANQGSEA.